These T cell receptor beta chains were read from a single sample in a study of blood T cell repertoires in COVID-19. The protocol was immunoSEQ multiplex PCR, while the TCRdb copy is restricted to in-frame clones and leaves out a portion. The sample shows approximately 150,000 clones, around four fifths of them seen only once. The sample taken for sequencing was peripheral blood. These receptors all come from a woman of 80 years or more with acute or convalescent COVID-19. The CDR3 runs from the conserved cysteine through the conserved F or W. Fields, in order: clone size, D gene, V gene, J gene, CDR3 DNA, CDR3 protein. D genes are given only for firm matches. Only part of the rows carry a size: once, few, many, or a class if the clone is expanded.

>few|-|TRBV19|TRBJ1-3
TGTGCCAGTAGTATACGAGGAATCGGAAACACCATATATTTT
CASSIRGIGNTIYF
>-|-|TRBV10-3|TRBJ2-7
TGTGCCATCAGTGCTACAGGGTACGAGCAGTACTTC
CAISATGYEQYF
>-|-|TRBV6-1|TRBJ2-7
TGTGCCAGCAGTGAAGGGTATGGGCCCTACGAGCAGTACTTC
CASSEGYGPYEQYF
>-|-|TRBV28|TRBJ2-7
TGTGCCAGCAGTCCCTACCAGGGGGGCTACGAGCAGTACTTC
CASSPYQGGYEQYF
>few|TRBD1|TRBV30|TRBJ2-1
TGTGCCCTGGACAGGAGCTCCTACAATGAGCAGTTCTTC
CALDRSSYNEQFF
>-|TRBD2|TRBV27|TRBJ2-7
TGTGCCAGCAGTCCGCGGGGGGCCTCCCTCTACGAGCAGTACTTC
CASSPRGASLYEQYF
>-|-|TRBV1|TRBJ2-1
TGCACCAGCAGCCAAGATGGCGGGTCGGCGGGAGTGGGTGAGCAGTTCTTC
CTSSQDGGSAGVGEQFF
>few|TRBD1|TRBV27|TRBJ2-2
TGTGCCAGCAGTCGGACAGGAGTAAACACCGGGGAGCTGTTTTTT
CASSRTGVNTGELFF
>-|TRBD1|TRBV20-1|TRBJ2-1
TGCAGTGCTCGACAGGGGAATGAGCAGTTCTTC
CSARQGNEQFF
>-|-|TRBV2|TRBJ1-4
TGTGCCAGCAGTGAAGCGCTTCGACAGCTTAATGAAAAACTGTTTTTT
CASSEALRQLNEKLFF
>-|-|TRBV7-2|TRBJ2-7
TGTGCCAGCAGCTTAGAATGGGCGTCTGGCTACCCCGAGCAGTACTTC
CASSLEWASGYPEQYF
>-|TRBD1|TRBV5-1|TRBJ1-1
TGCGCCAGCAGCTCCGACAGGGCGGCGAGGAACACTGAAGCTTTCTTT
CASSSDRAARNTEAFF
>-|-|TRBV7-9|TRBJ2-1
TGTGCCAGCAGAGGGCAGGGCCTCTCCTACAATGAGCAGTTCTTC
CASRGQGLSYNEQFF
>few|-|TRBV20-1|TRBJ2-7
TGCAGTGTTTGGGGGGTCTACGAGCAGTACTTC
CSVWGVYEQYF
>-|-|TRBV27|TRBJ1-5
TGTGCCAGCAGTTTAAATGGGAGGAATCAGCCCCAGCATTTT
CASSLNGRNQPQHF
>-|TRBD1|TRBV19|TRBJ1-2
TGTGCCAGTAGGAAGCCGGGACAGGCCTATGGCTACACCTTC
CASRKPGQAYGYTF